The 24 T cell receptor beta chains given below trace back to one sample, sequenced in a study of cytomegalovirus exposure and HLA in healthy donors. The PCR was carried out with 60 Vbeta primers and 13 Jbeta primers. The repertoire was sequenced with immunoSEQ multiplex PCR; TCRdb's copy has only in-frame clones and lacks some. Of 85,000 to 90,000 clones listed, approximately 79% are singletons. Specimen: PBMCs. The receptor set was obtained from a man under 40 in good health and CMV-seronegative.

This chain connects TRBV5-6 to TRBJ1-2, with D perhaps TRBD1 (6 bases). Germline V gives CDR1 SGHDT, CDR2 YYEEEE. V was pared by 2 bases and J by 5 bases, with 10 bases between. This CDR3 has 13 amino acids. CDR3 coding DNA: TGTGCCAGCAGCTTAATTACAGGGTATGGCTACACCTTC. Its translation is CASSLITGYGYTF. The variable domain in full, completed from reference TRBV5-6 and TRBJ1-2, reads DAGVTQSPTHLIKTRGQQVTLRCSPKSGHDTVSWYQQALGQGPQFIFQYYEEEERQRGNFPDRFSGHQFPNYSSELNVNALLLGDSALYLCASSLITGYGYTFGSGTRLTVV.

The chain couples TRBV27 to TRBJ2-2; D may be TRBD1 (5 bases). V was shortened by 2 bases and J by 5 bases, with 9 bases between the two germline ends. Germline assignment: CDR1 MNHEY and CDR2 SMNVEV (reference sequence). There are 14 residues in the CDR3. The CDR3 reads CASSLRSGTGELFF. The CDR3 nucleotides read TGTGCCAGCAGTTTACGGTCAGGGACCGGGGAGCTGTTTTTT.

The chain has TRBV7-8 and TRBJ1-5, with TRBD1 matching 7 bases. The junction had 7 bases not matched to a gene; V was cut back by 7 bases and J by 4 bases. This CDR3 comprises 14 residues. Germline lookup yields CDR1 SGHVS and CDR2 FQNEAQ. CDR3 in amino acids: CASTDDRANQPQHF. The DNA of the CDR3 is TGTGCCAGCACCGACGACAGGGCTAATCAGCCCCAGCATTTT.

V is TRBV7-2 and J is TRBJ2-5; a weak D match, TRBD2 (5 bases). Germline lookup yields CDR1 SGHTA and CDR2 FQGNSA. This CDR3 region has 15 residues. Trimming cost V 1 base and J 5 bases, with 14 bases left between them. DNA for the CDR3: TGTGCCAGCAGCTTAGTGCGGGCGGGCGGTGAGACCCAGTACTTC. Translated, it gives CASSLVRAGGETQYF.

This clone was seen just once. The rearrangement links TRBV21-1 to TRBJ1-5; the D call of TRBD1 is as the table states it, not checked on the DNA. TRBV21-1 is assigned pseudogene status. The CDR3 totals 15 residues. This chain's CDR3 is CASSKGQGDNQPQHF. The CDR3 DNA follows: TGTGCCAGCAGCAAGGGACAGGGGGACAATCAGCCCCAGCATTTT.

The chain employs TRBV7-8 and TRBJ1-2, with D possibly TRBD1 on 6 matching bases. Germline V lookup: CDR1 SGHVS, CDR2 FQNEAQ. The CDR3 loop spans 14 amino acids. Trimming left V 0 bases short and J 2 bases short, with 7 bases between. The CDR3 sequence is CASSLAGGNYGYTF. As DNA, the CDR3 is TGTGCCAGCAGCTTAGCAGGGGGAAACTATGGCTACACCTTC.

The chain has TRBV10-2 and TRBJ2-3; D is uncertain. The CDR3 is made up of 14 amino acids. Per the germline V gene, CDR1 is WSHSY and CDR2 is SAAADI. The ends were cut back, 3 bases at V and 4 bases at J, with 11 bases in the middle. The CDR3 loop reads CASSENSRADTQYF. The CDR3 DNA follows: TGCGCCAGCAGTGAAAATTCTCGGGCAGATACGCAGTATTTT.

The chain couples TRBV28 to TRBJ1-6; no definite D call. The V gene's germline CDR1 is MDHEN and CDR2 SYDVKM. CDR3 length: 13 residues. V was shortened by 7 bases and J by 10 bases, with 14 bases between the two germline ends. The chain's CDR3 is CASIPSMGSPLHF. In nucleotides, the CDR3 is TGTGCCAGCATCCCTTCCATGGGCTCACCCCTCCACTTT.

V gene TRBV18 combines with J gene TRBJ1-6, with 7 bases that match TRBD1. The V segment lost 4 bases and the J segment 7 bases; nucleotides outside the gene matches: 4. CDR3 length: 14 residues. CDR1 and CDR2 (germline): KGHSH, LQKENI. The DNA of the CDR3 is TGTGCCAGCTCACGGACAGGCGAAAATTCACCCCTCCACTTT. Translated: CASSRTGENSPLHF.

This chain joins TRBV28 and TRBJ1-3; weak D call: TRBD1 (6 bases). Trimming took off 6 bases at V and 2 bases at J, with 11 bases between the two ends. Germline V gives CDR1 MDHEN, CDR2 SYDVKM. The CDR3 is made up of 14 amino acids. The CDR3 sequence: CASRTGIAGNTIYF. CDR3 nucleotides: TGTGCCAGCAGAACAGGGATCGCTGGAAACACCATATATTTT.

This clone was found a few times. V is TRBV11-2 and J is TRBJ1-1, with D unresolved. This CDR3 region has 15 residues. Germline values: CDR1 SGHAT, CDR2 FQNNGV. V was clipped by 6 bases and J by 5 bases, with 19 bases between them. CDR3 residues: CASSPEPRGKTEAFF. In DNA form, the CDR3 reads TGTGCCAGCAGTCCCGAGCCAAGAGGAAAAACTGAAGCTTTCTTT. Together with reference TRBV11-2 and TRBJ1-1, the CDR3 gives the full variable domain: EAGVAQSPRYKIIEKRQSVAFWCNPISGHATLYWYQQILGQGPKLLIQFQNNGVVDDSQLPKDRFSAERLKGVDSTLKIQPAKLEDSAVYLCASSPEPRGKTEAFFGQGTRLTVV.

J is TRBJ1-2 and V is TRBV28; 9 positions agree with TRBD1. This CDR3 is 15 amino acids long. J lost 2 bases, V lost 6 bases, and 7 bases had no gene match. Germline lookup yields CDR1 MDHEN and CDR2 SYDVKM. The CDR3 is CASRLRQGGNYGYTF. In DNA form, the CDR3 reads TGTGCCAGCAGACTTCGACAGGGGGGCAACTATGGCTACACCTTC.

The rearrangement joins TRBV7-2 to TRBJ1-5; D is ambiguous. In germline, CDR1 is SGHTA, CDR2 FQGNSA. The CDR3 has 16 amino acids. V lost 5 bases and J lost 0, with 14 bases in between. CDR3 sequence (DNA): TGTGCCAGCAGCCATGGGCGCCGTAGTAGCAATCAGCCCCAGCATTTT. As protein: CASSHGRRSSNQPQHF. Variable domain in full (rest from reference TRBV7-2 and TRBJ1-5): GAGVSQSPSNKVTEKGKDVELRCDPISGHTALYWYRQSLGQGLEFLIYFQGNSAPDKSGLPSDRFSAERTGGSVSTLTIQRTQQEDSAVYLCASSHGRRSSNQPQHFGDGTRLSIL.

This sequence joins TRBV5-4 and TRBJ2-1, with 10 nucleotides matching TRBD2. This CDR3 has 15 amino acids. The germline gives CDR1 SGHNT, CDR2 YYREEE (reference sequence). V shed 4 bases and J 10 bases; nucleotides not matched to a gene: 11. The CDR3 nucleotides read TGTGCCAGCAGCCTTAGCGGGGGGTACTCTTGGGAGCAGTTCTTC. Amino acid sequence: CASSLSGGYSWEQFF.

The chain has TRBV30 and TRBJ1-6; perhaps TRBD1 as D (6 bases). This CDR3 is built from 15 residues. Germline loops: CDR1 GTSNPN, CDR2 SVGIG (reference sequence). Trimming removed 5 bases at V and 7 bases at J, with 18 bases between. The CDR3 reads CAWGGRRFGNSPLHF. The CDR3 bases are TGTGCCTGGGGGGGCCGCAGATTCGGGAATTCACCCCTCCACTTT.

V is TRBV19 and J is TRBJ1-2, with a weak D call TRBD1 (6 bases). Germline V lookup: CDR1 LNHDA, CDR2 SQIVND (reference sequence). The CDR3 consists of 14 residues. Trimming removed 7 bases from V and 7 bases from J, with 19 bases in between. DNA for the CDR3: TGTGCCAGTACCGGGACACTCGATTTCGGTGGCTACACCTTC. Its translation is CASTGTLDFGGYTF.

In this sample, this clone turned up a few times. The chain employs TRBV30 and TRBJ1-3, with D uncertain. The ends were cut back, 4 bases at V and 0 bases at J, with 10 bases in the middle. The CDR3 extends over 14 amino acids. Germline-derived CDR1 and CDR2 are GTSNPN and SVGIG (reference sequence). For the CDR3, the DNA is TGTGCCTGGAAGAGGTCTAGCTCTGGAAACACCATATATTTT. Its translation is CAWKRSSSGNTIYF.

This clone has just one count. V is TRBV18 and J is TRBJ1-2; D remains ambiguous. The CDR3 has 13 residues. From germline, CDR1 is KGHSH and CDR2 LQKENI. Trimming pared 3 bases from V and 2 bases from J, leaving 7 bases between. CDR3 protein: CASSPTKNYGYTF. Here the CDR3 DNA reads TGTGCCAGCTCACCCACAAAGAACTATGGCTACACCTTC.

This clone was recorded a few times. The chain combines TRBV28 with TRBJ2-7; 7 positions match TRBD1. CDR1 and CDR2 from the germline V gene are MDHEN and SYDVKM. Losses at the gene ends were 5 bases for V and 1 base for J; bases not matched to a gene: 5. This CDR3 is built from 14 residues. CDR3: CASSEQGKSYEQYF. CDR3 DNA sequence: TGTGCCAGCAGTGAACAGGGGAAGTCCTACGAGCAGTACTTC. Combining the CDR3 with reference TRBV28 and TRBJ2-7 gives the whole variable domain DVKVTQSSRYLVKRTGEKVFLECVQDMDHENMFWYRQDPGLGLRLIYFSYDVKMKEKGDIPEGYSVSREKKERFSLILESASTNQTSMYLCASSEQGKSYEQYFGPGTRLTVT.

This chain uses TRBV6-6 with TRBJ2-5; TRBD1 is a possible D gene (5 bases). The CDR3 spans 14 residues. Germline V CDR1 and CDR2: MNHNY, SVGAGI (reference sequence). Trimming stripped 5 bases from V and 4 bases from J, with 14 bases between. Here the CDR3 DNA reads TGTGCCAGCAGTCCCTTAGGGGTTTCAGAGACCCAGTACTTC. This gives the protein CASSPLGVSETQYF.

The CDR3 loop reads CASSLVGTRQFF. CDR3 coding DNA: TGTGCCAGCAGCTTGGTCGGGACTAGACAGTTCTTC. The chain recombines TRBV14 with TRBJ2-1; 8 bases map to TRBD2. The trim removed 5 bases at V and 13 bases at J, leaving 7 bases unmatched. The germline V gene encodes CDR1 SGHDN and CDR2 FVKESK. This CDR3 contains 12 residues.

DNA for the CDR3: TGTGCCAGCAGCTTAGACAGGACCAAAGGAGGCTACACCTTC. Its translation: CASSLDRTKGGYTF. The gene calls are TRBV5-4 and TRBJ1-2; possible D gene TRBD1, 6 bases. The CDR3 consists of 14 residues. Per the germline V gene, CDR1 is SGHNT and CDR2 is YYREEE (reference sequence). The ends were cut back, 2 bases at V and 8 bases at J, with 16 bases in the middle. Full variable domain (missing parts from reference TRBV5-4 and TRBJ1-2): ETGVTQSPTHLIKTRGQQVTLRCSSQSGHNTVSWYQQALGQGPQFIFQYYREEENGRGNFPPRFSGLQFPNYSSELNVNALELDDSALYLCASSLDRTKGGYTFGSGTRLTVV.

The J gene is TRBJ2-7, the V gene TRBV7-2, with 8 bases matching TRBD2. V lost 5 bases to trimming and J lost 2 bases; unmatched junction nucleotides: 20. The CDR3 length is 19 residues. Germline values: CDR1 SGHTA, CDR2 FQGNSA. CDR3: CASSQSLILPGGPPYEQYF. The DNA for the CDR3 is TGTGCCAGCAGCCAGTCTTTAATTCTACCGGGGGGGCCTCCCTACGAGCAGTACTTC. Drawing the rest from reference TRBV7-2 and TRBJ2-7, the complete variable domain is GAGVSQSPSNKVTEKGKDVELRCDPISGHTALYWYRQSLGQGLEFLIYFQGNSAPDKSGLPSDRFSAERTGGSVSTLTIQRTQQEDSAVYLCASSQSLILPGGPPYEQYFGPGTRLTVT.

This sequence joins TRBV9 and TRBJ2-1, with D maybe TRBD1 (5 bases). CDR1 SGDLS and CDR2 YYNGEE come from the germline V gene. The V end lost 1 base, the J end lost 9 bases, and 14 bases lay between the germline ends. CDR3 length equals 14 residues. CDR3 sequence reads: CASSVTLQEAEQFF. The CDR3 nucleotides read TGTGCCAGCAGCGTAACCCTACAGGAAGCTGAGCAGTTCTTC.